The 10 T cell receptor beta chains in this list originate from one sample, sequenced in a study of tumor and adjacent non-tumor tissue in lung cancer. No cell sorting was done before RNA was extracted from the tissue. A modified ARM-PCR protocol with three rounds of nested PCR amplified TCRbeta. A single record per CDR3 protein comes from TCRdb applying MiXCR to the multiplex PCR reads. The sample shows roughly 140,000 distinct CDR3 sequences, 60% to 70% of them seen only once. The source material was lung tumor tissue. The source is a man aged 55 to 70 with small cell lung cancer.

About this clonotype: One end of the junction varies from germline; a read error may be responsible. The V and J genes are TRBV12-3 or TRBV12-4 and TRBJ1-1; D unresolved. This CDR3 contains 13 residues. CDR3 sequence (DNA): TGTGCCTGCAAATTGCTAGAGGAAGCAGAAGCTTTTTTT. Residues: CACKLLEEAEAFF.

In regard to this clonotype: The junction departs from germline at one end; a sequencing error may be responsible. J is TRBJ2-3 and V is TRBV29-1, with TRBD1 matching 9 bases. Germline V gene data show CDR1 as SQVTM and CDR2 as ANQGSEA. This CDR3 contains 14 residues. The CDR3 here is CSFERDRATVTQYF. CDR3 in DNA: TGCAGCTTTGAAAGGGACAGGGCCACAGTTACGCAGTATTTT.

Regarding this clonotype: At one end the junction does not follow the germline gene, possibly because of a read error. The CDR3 loop reads CASNEIGLEAQHF. The DNA for the CDR3 is TGTGCCAGCAATGAAATTGGCCTCGAGGCCCAGCATTTT. The gene calls are TRBV6-1 and TRBJ1-5; D is ambiguous. Germline CDR1 MNHNS, CDR2 SASEGT. The CDR3 runs to 13 residues.

V is TRBV11-2 and J is TRBJ2-3; 12 positions agree with TRBD1. The V gene's germline CDR1 is SGHAT and CDR2 FQNNGV. The CDR3 is made up of 13 amino acids. CDR3 protein: CVISGTGGDTQYF. The DNA for the CDR3 is TGTGTCATCAGTGGGACAGGGGGCGATACGCAGTATTTT.

The chain joins TRBV20-1 to TRBJ1-5; TRBD1 is a possible D gene (5 bases). Per the germline V gene, CDR1 is DFQATT and CDR2 is SNEGSKA (reference sequence). The CDR3 extends over 14 amino acids. V dropped 6 bases and J dropped 5 bases, with 17 bases sitting between them. CDR3 in amino acids: CSAVRGTQDQPQHF. For the CDR3, the DNA is TGCAGTGCCGTACGGGGGACCCAGGATCAGCCCCAGCATTTT.

This clonotype was picked up many times. The chain recombines TRBV24-1 with TRBJ2-1; 11 nucleotides line up with TRBD1. Germline V gene sequence: CDR1 KGHDR, CDR2 SFDVKD. J lost 4 bases, V lost 1 base, and 2 bases had no gene match. This CDR3 is 16 amino acids long. In nucleotides, the CDR3 is TGTGCCACCAGTGATTTAGGGACAGGGGGATACAATGAGCAGTTCTTC. It translates to CATSDLGTGGYNEQFF.

As regards this clonotype: A read error may explain this, as a much larger clone is one base away. The rearrangement uses TRBV10-3 and TRBJ2-2, with 10 bases aligning to TRBD2. The CDR3 length is 14 residues. The V gene's germline CDR1 is ENHRY and CDR2 SYGVKD. The CDR3 region has the DNA TGTGTCATCAGCCCCAGCGGGAGGGCCGGGGAGCTGTTTTTT. It is translated as CVISPSGRAGELFF.

The chain recombines TRBV20-1 with TRBJ2-1; TRBD2 aligns across 12 bases. This CDR3 comprises 14 residues. CDR1 is DFQATT and CDR2 is SNEGSKA in the germline V gene (reference sequence). For the CDR3, the DNA is TGCAGGGCCGAGCTACTAGCGGGAGGTACTGAGCAGTTCTTC. Its translation is CRAELLAGGTEQFF.

This chain connects TRBV12-3 or TRBV12-4 to TRBJ2-5; a weak D match, TRBD2 (8 bases). CDR3 size: 16 residues. Trimming removed 9 bases at V and 5 bases at J, with 25 bases between. CDR3 sequence: CASSGGGIGGYETQYF. CDR3 coding DNA: TGTGCCAGTTCGGGGGGGGGGATAGGGGGCTACGAGACCCAGTACTTC.

The chain joins TRBV30 to TRBJ2-1; 9 positions match TRBD1. From germline, CDR1 is GTSNPN and CDR2 SVGIG (reference sequence). V was pared by 4 bases and J by 6 bases, with 7 bases of the junction left unmatched. This CDR3 is built from 14 residues. In nucleotides, the CDR3 is TGTGCCTGGAAGAGGGACAGGGCCCTCAATGAGCAGTTCTTC. This encodes CAWKRDRALNEQFF.